Shown below are 18 T cell receptor beta chains from a single sample sequenced in a study of cytomegalovirus exposure and HLA in healthy donors. 60 Vbeta and 13 Jbeta primers were used in PCR. Assay used: immunoSEQ multiplex PCR; TCRdb lists only in-frame clones, some missing. In the table there are around 140,000 clones, approximately 79% of which are singletons. Source material: PBMCs. Source of these receptors: a male donor in good health and CMV-seronegative.

This chain connects TRBV19 to TRBJ1-5; no clear D. V dropped 0 bases and J dropped 6 bases, with 12 bases sitting between them. The CDR3 has 15 amino acids. Germline CDR1 reads LNHDA; CDR2 reads SQIVND (reference sequence). DNA of the CDR3: TGTGCCAGTAGTATAGAAGGAACAGTTGGTCAGCCCCAGCATTTT. Protein product: CASSIEGTVGQPQHF.

The rearrangement joins TRBV29-1 to TRBJ2-2; the D gene is possibly TRBD2 (6 bases). Germline CDR1 and CDR2: SQVTM and ANQGSEA. The CDR3 contains 14 residues. Deletions cut 7 bases from V and 1 base from J, with 13 bases between. The CDR3 region has the DNA TGCAGCGGGGGGGTCGGGGGGAACACCGGGGAGCTGTTTTTT. It specifies CSGGVGGNTGELFF.

The chain combines TRBV28 with TRBJ1-4; D gene unclear. Germline V gives CDR1 MDHEN, CDR2 SYDVKM. This CDR3 spans 14 amino acids. The V gene lost 10 bases and the J gene lost 0 bases, with 12 bases spanning the gap. The CDR3 sequence: CATVGRATNEKLFF. In DNA, the CDR3 is TGTGCCACCGTTGGGCGTGCAACTAATGAAAAACTGTTTTTT.

The genes are TRBV5-1 and TRBJ2-3; 8 nucleotides agree with TRBD2. Germline V lookup: CDR1 SGHRS, CDR2 YFSETQ. Germline trimming cut 4 bases from V and 0 bases from J; bases unmatched to any gene: 7. This CDR3 contains 16 residues. CDR3 amino acids: CASSVPLAESTDTQYF. CDR3 DNA sequence: TGCGCCAGCAGCGTCCCACTAGCGGAAAGCACAGATACGCAGTATTTT.

This chain uses TRBV5-8 with TRBJ1-6; D unclear. Trimming removed 0 bases at V and 10 bases at J, with 14 bases between. Germline CDR1 and CDR2: SGHTS and YDEGEE. This CDR3 region has 15 residues. DNA of the CDR3: TGTGCCAGCAGCTTGGTGCGTCGTGCGGGCTCACCCCTCCACTTT. This codes for CASSLVRRAGSPLHF.

As for this clone: A junction end diverges from the germline sequence, so it may reflect a read error. The chain recombines TRBV7-9 with TRBJ2-7; TRBD1 matches at 7 bases. This CDR3 contains 15 residues. Germline V gene sequence: CDR1 SEHNR, CDR2 FQNEAQ (reference sequence). The CDR3 coding sequence is TGTTCCAGCAGCTTAACCGACAGGGACTCCTACGAGCAGTACTTC. It specifies CSSSLTDRDSYEQYF.

The rearrangement joins TRBV4-1 to TRBJ2-2; TRBD2 matches at 9 bases. The length of the CDR3 is 19 residues. V lost 0 bases, J lost 5 bases, and 13 bases stayed unmatched. In germline, CDR1 is MGHRA, CDR2 YSYEKL. The CDR3 sequence: CASSQEVGSGGPGTGELFF. The CDR3 nucleotides read TGCGCCAGCAGCCAAGAAGTAGGTAGCGGGGGCCCGGGAACCGGGGAGCTGTTTTTT.

The V gene is TRBV5-1, the J gene TRBJ1-1; TRBD1 matches 8 bases. The CDR3 is 16 amino acids. Germline V lookup: CDR1 SGHRS, CDR2 YFSETQ. Trimming at V came to 2 bases and at J to 4 bases, leaving 10 bases not matched to a gene. The CDR3: CASSFGQGSLSTEAFF. The CDR3 coding sequence is TGCGCCAGCAGCTTTGGACAGGGCAGTTTGAGCACTGAAGCTTTCTTT.

The V call is TRBV7-3, the J call TRBJ2-1, with 7 bases fitting TRBD1. CDR1 SGHTA and CDR2 FQGTGA come from the germline V gene. The CDR3 loop spans 15 amino acids. J gave up 0 bases and V 3 bases, and 2 bases lay outside the gene matches. The CDR3 region is CASSFSGGSYNEQFF. For the CDR3, the DNA is TGTGCCAGCAGCTTCTCAGGGGGCTCCTACAATGAGCAGTTCTTC.

The chain employs TRBV9 and TRBJ2-1; 13 bases fit TRBD2. V was clipped by 4 bases and J by 7 bases; unmatched bases: 5. This CDR3 has 15 amino acids. CDR1 is SGDLS, CDR2 YYNGEE, per germline. The CDR3 region is CASSPGLAGWNEQFF. The CDR3 coding sequence is TGTGCCAGCAGCCCGGGACTAGCGGGGTGGAATGAGCAGTTCTTC.

This rearrangement joins TRBV27 to TRBJ1-4, with D possibly TRBD1 on 5 matching bases. V was cut by 7 bases and J by 8 bases, with 26 bases left in between. The germline CDR1 and CDR2 sequences are MNHEY and SMNVEV (reference sequence). The CDR3 covers 17 residues. CDR3 sequence reads: CASTPHSGGARGEKLFF. In DNA form, the CDR3 reads TGTGCCAGCACTCCACACTCGGGAGGGGCGAGAGGGGAAAAACTGTTTTTT.

The CDR3 reads CASSPGTTSTDTQYF. The CDR3 DNA is TGTGCCAGCAGCCCCGGGACTACTAGCACAGATACGCAGTATTTT. The V and J genes are TRBV7-6 and TRBJ2-3, with TRBD2 matching over 7 bases. V dropped 5 bases and J dropped 0; count of bases not matched to a gene: 5. CDR1 SGHVS and CDR2 FNYEAQ come from the germline V gene. There are 15 residues in the CDR3.

J is TRBJ2-5 and V is TRBV7-2; D is perhaps TRBD1 (5 bases). In germline, CDR1 is SGHTA, CDR2 FQGNSA. Trimming stripped 2 bases from V and 1 base from J, with 11 bases between. The CDR3 has 15 amino acids. CDR3 nucleotide sequence: TGTGCCAGCAGCTTACATCGGCAGGGCCAAGAGACCCAGTACTTC. Protein product: CASSLHRQGQETQYF.

This clone appeared a few times. V and J are TRBV4-2 and TRBJ1-3; unclear D gene. Trimming took 0 bases from V and 4 from J, leaving 10 bases between them. Germline assignment: CDR1 LGHNA and CDR2 YNFKEQ. This CDR3 comprises 15 residues. CDR3 in amino acids: CASSQDRGPGNTIYF. Written as DNA, the CDR3 is TGTGCCAGCAGCCAAGATCGAGGTCCCGGAAACACCATATATTTT.

This clone was observed a single time. The chain uses TRBV7-9 and TRBJ1-1; D is uncertain. The CDR3 spans 12 residues. The germline V gene encodes CDR1 SEHNR and CDR2 FQNEAQ (reference sequence). The CDR3 is CSTSIGNTEAFF. CDR3 in DNA: TGTTCCACCTCGATCGGGAACACTGAAGCTTTCTTT.

This sequence joins TRBV5-4 and TRBJ2-3, with D perhaps matching TRBD1 (6 bases). Germline V CDR1 and CDR2: SGHNT, YYREEE (reference sequence). CDR3 length equals 14 residues. Trimming stripped 3 bases from V and 7 bases from J, with 15 bases between. The CDR3 is CASSSGQAGNTQYF. In nucleotides, the CDR3 is TGTGCCAGCAGCTCGGGACAAGCCGGCAATACGCAGTATTTT.

The CDR3 protein is CASSLRVLSSYEQYF. For the CDR3, the DNA is TGTGCCAGCAGCTTGCGGGTCTTAAGCTCCTACGAGCAGTACTTC. J is TRBJ2-7 and V is TRBV5-6; D unclear. This CDR3 has 15 amino acids. Per germline, CDR1 SGHDT and CDR2 YYEEEE. V shed 1 base and J shed 0 bases, with 11 bases lying between them.

J is TRBJ2-7 and V is TRBV5-4; 8 positions match TRBD2. The V gene end was trimmed by 6 bases and the J gene end by 4 bases; junction bases not matched to a gene: 6. Germline V lookup: CDR1 SGHNT, CDR2 YYREEE (reference sequence). This CDR3 is built from 13 residues. CDR3 nucleotide sequence: TGTGCCAGCACCCCCCCGGGAGGGTACGAGCAGTACTTC. Translation: CASTPPGGYEQYF.